The T cell receptor (beta chain) described here comes from a study of cytomegalovirus exposure and HLA in healthy donors. Study information: A preliminary data release comprised tens of millions of unique TCRs obtained from HLA-typed donors. Study-wide findings and caveats: The study recorded 160 or so TCR beta chains that were cytomegalovirus-associated.

The germline V gene has CDR1 SGDLS and CDR2 YYNGEE. The CDR3 runs 15 residues. V was cut by 0 bases and J by 0 bases, with 6 bases left in between. It was healthy bone marrow donors who served as donors. About this clone: The antigen is not known.

PCR amplification relied on 60 Vbeta primers (plus 13 Jbeta primers). Data came from immunoSEQ multiplex PCR; TCRdb stores just in-frame clones and leaves some out. The table includes approximately 220,000 clones, approximately 68% detected once. The source is a woman aged 30 to 39 in good health and CMV-seronegative. The sample consisted of PBMCs. The J gene is TRBJ2-2, the V gene TRBV9, with no clear D. CDR3 in DNA: TGTGCCAGCAGCGTAGTTGCAGCGAACACCGGGGAGCTGTTTTTT. This encodes CASSVVAANTGELFF.